This TCR beta chain was documented in a study of early T cells in non-severe SARS-CoV-2 infection. This clonotype was counted at least ten times. The CDR3 has 14 residues. Germline values: CDR1 MRHNA, CDR2 SNTAGT. V was trimmed by 7 bases and J by 4 bases, leaving 16 bases between them. Individual cDNA molecules each received unique molecular identifiers attached to them. TCRdb fed the 5' RACE reads into MiXCR, producing one record per CDR3 protein. Here the sample spans fewer than 40,000 distinct CDR3 sequences, approximately 5.2% being singletons. The specimen was whole blood. This sequence was found in an adult who was a healthcare worker with PCR-confirmed SARS-CoV-2 infection or an uninfected control (not recorded which). This chain uses TRBV6-4 with TRBJ1-1; D gene ambiguous. The CDR3 bases are TGTGCCAGCAAGCAGGAGGCTTGGGGCACTGAAGCTTTCTTT. Encoded protein: CASKQEAWGTEAFF.